This passage covers 20 T cell receptor beta chains from one sample sequenced in a study of T cells in Graves' hyperthyroidism and ophthalmopathy. Amplified TCR beta CDR3 regions came from RNA transcripts. In the first-round RT-PCR of the TCR CDR3, the HTBI primer set was used. TCRdb recomputed calls from the multiplex PCR reads with MiXCR, one row per CDR3 protein. This table has 250,000 to 300,000 distinct CDR3 sequences, about 14% appearing once. The sample taken for sequencing was blood. The receptors shown here come from a woman younger than 45 with Graves' hyperthyroidism that later progressed to Graves' ophthalmopathy.

This clonotype was counted at least ten times. The V and J genes are TRBV6-1 and TRBJ1-2; 8 positions agree with TRBD1. The CDR3 runs 15 residues. J was trimmed by 6 bases and V by 5 bases; bases with no gene match: 11. Germline loops: CDR1 MNHNS, CDR2 SASEGT. DNA for the CDR3: TGTGCCAGCAGTCAGAATCTGGACAGGGTCAATGGCTACACCTTC. Translation gives CASSQNLDRVNGYTF.

The V and J genes are TRBV6-1 and TRBJ1-1, with D uncertain. This CDR3 has 13 amino acids. Trimming shortened V by 5 bases and J by 6 bases, and 13 bases separated the two germline ends. Per germline, CDR1 MNHNS and CDR2 SASEGT. The CDR3 reads CASSYRFFPEAFF. The CDR3 DNA reads TGTGCCAGCAGTTATAGATTCTTTCCTGAAGCTTTCTTT.

Details on this clonotype: With a much larger clone just one base away, this may be a read error. The chain uses TRBV18 and TRBJ2-7; tentatively, D is TRBD1 (6 bases). The CDR3 is 16 residues long. The ends were cut back, 3 bases at V and 7 bases at J, with 22 bases in the middle. CDR1 KGHSH and CDR2 LQKENI come from the germline V gene. CDR3 protein: CASSPAGTTLSHEQYF. The CDR3 DNA reads TGTGCCAGCTCACCGGCCGGGACAACCTTATCCCATGAGCAGTACTTC.

This clonotype was seen at least ten times. The rearrangement links TRBV28 to TRBJ2-5, with TRBD2 identical over 11 bases. The germline gives CDR1 MDHEN, CDR2 SYDVKM. Trimming cost V 7 bases and J 4 bases; bases outside gene matches: 5. The CDR3 totals 14 residues. CDR3 DNA: TGTGCCAGCATTGGTAGCGGGGGGGGAGAGACCCAGTACTTC. This translates into CASIGSGGGETQYF.

The CDR3 DNA sequence: TGTGCTAGTGGAAAAAACAGGGCGAGCTCCTACAATGAGCAGTTCTTC. It is translated as CASGKNRASSYNEQFF. The chain combines TRBV12-5 with TRBJ2-1, with D perhaps matching TRBD1 (6 bases). The CDR3 loop spans 16 amino acids. V was clipped by 6 bases and J by 0 bases, with 15 bases between them. Germline CDR1 reads LGHNT; CDR2 reads FRNRAP.

This clonotype was found many times. This sequence joins TRBV6-1 and TRBJ2-3; 9 bases are a match to TRBD2. The CDR3 is 21 residues long. The V segment lost 7 bases and the J segment 0 bases; nucleotides outside the gene matches: 23. CDR1 is MNHNS and CDR2 is SASEGT in the germline V gene. The CDR3 bases are TGTGCCAGCACCCCCAGAATACCAAGGCCTAGCGGGACTCCTAGCACAGATACGCAGTATTTT. Amino acid sequence: CASTPRIPRPSGTPSTDTQYF.

This clonotype was seen at least ten times. The chain employs TRBV20-1 and TRBJ1-6; 7 bases match TRBD1. Trimming took 0 bases from V and 7 from J; bases not matched to a gene: 15. Per the germline V gene, CDR1 is DFQATT and CDR2 is SNEGSKA (reference sequence). The CDR3 has 18 residues. DNA of the CDR3: TGCAGTGCTAGAGATGGGCAGGGGGAGGAAAGGGACAATTCACCCCTCCACTTT. Translated, it gives CSARDGQGEERDNSPLHF.

The table lists this clonotype with many counts. The rearrangement links TRBV28 to TRBJ2-7; D not resolved. From germline, CDR1 is MDHEN and CDR2 SYDVKM. Trimming stripped 2 bases from V and 2 bases from J, with 10 bases between. This CDR3 contains 14 residues. CDR3 amino acids: CASSLRAAPYEQYF. CDR3 sequence (DNA): TGTGCCAGCAGTTTAAGGGCAGCCCCCTACGAGCAGTACTTC.

At least ten counts were recorded for this clonotype. The V call is TRBV7-3, the J call TRBJ2-7; 10 positions match TRBD1. Trimming cost V 4 bases and J 5 bases; bases outside gene matches: 2. CDR1 and CDR2 (germline): SGHTA, FQGTGA. The CDR3 extends over 13 amino acids. The CDR3 DNA follows: TGTGCCAGCAGCTCGACAGGGGGCGACGAGCAGTACTTC. As protein: CASSSTGGDEQYF.

The genes are TRBV3-1 and TRBJ2-3; 8 nucleotides align to TRBD2. J gave up 2 bases and V 4 bases, and 5 bases lay outside the gene matches. This CDR3 is built from 15 residues. In germline, CDR1 is LGHDT, CDR2 YNNKEL (reference sequence). CDR3 coding DNA: TGTGCCAGCAGCCCACTAGCGGTCGTCACAGATACGCAGTATTTT. Protein sequence: CASSPLAVVTDTQYF.

This clonotype was seen a handful of times. The rearrangement links TRBV7-9 to TRBJ1-4, with TRBD1 matching 10 bases. The germline V gene encodes CDR1 SEHNR and CDR2 FQNEAQ (reference sequence). V dropped 5 bases and J dropped 4; count of bases not matched to a gene: 4. The CDR3 loop spans 15 amino acids. The CDR3 DNA reads as TGTGCCAGCAGCGGGCGGACAGGGGGTAATGAAAAACTGTTTTTT. This encodes CASSGRTGGNEKLFF.

Comment on this clonotype: This clone may be a read error of a much larger clone one base away. The chain combines TRBV20-1 with TRBJ2-7; 7 nucleotides match TRBD1. Germline V gene data show CDR1 as DFQATT and CDR2 as SNEGSKA (reference sequence). The V gene end was trimmed by 0 bases and the J gene end by 3 bases; junction bases not matched to a gene: 8. This CDR3 is 15 amino acids long. CDR3 bases: TGCAGTGCTAGAGAAATTAAGCAGGGGGTCTACGAGCAGTACTTC. As protein: CSAREIKQGVYEQYF.

Ten or more counts support this clonotype. V and J are TRBV5-8 and TRBJ2-2; 7 bases fit TRBD2. With V trimmed by 0 bases and J by 1 base, 3 bases remained unmatched. This CDR3 comprises 16 residues. CDR1 is SGHTS and CDR2 is YDEGEE in the germline V gene. CDR3 DNA sequence: TGTGCCAGCAGCTTGGGGGGACTACGGAACACCGGGGAGCTGTTTTTT. It codes for CASSLGGLRNTGELFF.

In its sample, this clonotype was seen a few times. The V gene is TRBV6-1, the J gene TRBJ2-6; 7 bases are shared with TRBD1. Trimming cost V 10 bases and J 3 bases; bases outside gene matches: 12. Per germline, CDR1 MNHNS and CDR2 SASEGT. This CDR3 comprises 16 residues. CDR3 protein: CAIDRAPGSGANVLTF. In nucleotides, the CDR3 is TGTGCCATCGACAGGGCTCCGGGGAGTGGGGCCAACGTCCTGACTTTC.

The V gene is TRBV19, the J gene TRBJ2-1; TRBD2 aligns across 7 bases. The CDR3 spans 14 residues. The V gene's germline CDR1 is LNHDA and CDR2 SQIVND (reference sequence). V lost 5 bases and J lost 5; bases outside the gene matches: 6. The CDR3 loop is CASSWVAGHNEQFF. The CDR3 coding sequence is TGTGCCAGTAGTTGGGTAGCGGGTCACAATGAGCAGTTCTTC.

Note on this clonotype: Being one base from a much bigger clone, this may be a read error. The rearrangement links TRBV30 to TRBJ1-2; D call uncertain. The CDR3 covers 12 residues. V lost 2 bases, J lost 3 bases, and 7 bases lay in between. Germline V gene sequence: CDR1 GTSNPN, CDR2 SVGIG (reference sequence). This CDR3 is CAWSLADYGYTF. The CDR3 DNA follows: TGTGCCTGGAGTTTAGCTGACTATGGCTACACCTTC.

This clonotype was recorded at least ten times. The J gene is TRBJ1-1, the V gene TRBV2; D is perhaps TRBD1 (5 bases). CDR1 is SNHLY and CDR2 is FYNNEI in the germline V gene. Trimming took 10 bases from V and 6 from J, leaving 15 bases between them. The CDR3 has 12 amino acids. The CDR3 DNA sequence: TGTGCCAACAGCGGGGGGTTGTCTGAAGCTTTCTTT. It encodes CANSGGLSEAFF.

The chain joins TRBV6-2 or TRBV6-3 to TRBJ2-7, with D uncertain. The CDR3 covers 12 residues. Germline V gives CDR1 MNHEY, CDR2 SVGEGT. The V gene lost 5 bases and the J gene lost 4 bases, with 9 bases spanning the gap. Here the CDR3 reads CASSGKVYEQYF. The DNA of the CDR3 is TGTGCCAGCAGTGGGAAGGTATACGAGCAGTACTTC.

This clonotype has ten or more counts. J is TRBJ2-2 and V is TRBV29-1, with a possible D match to TRBD2 (5 bases). The germline V gene encodes CDR1 SQVTM and CDR2 ANQGSEA. The CDR3 sequence is 13 residues long. V was cut by 5 bases and J by 1 base, with 8 bases left in between. The CDR3 region is CSVQRQNTGELFF. Here the CDR3 DNA reads TGCAGCGTTCAGCGGCAGAACACCGGGGAGCTGTTTTTT.

The table lists this clonotype with many counts. The genes are TRBV18 and TRBJ1-1, with 10 nucleotides matching TRBD1. Trimming took 2 bases from V and 0 from J; bases not matched to a gene: 12. Germline CDR1 KGHSH, CDR2 LQKENI. The CDR3 length is 19 residues. The chain's CDR3 is CASSPLRKDRGGLNTEAFF. Written as DNA, the CDR3 is TGTGCCAGCTCACCATTAAGGAAGGACAGGGGGGGTCTGAACACTGAAGCTTTCTTT.